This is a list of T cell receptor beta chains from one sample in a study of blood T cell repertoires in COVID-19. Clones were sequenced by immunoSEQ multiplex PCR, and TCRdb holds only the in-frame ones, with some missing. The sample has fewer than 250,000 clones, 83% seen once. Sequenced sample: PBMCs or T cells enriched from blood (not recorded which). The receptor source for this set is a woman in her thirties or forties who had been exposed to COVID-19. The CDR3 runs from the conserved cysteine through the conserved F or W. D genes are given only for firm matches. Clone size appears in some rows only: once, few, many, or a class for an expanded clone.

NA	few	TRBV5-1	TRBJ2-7	TGCGCCAGCAGCTTGGGGGGGGACAGCTCCTACGAGCAGTACTTC	CASSLGGDSSYEQYF
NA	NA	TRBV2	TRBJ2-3	TGTGCCAGCAGTGGTCTACGGGATAGCACAGATACGCAGTATTTT	CASSGLRDSTDTQYF
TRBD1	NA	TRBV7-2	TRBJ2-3	TGTGCCAGTTGCACCACCAGGGGGTCAGATACGCAGTATTTT	CASCTTRGSDTQYF
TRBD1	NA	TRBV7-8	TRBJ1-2	TGTGCCAGCAGCTTAGGAAACCCCGGGACAGGGGGCGACTATGGCTACACCTTC	CASSLGNPGTGGDYGYTF
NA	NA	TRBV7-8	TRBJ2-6	TGTGCCAGCAGCTTAGGTTGGAGCTCTGGGGCCAACGTCCTGACTTTC	CASSLGWSSGANVLTF
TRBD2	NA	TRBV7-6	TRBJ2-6	TGTGCCAGCAGCTTAGAGAGTAGCGGGGGTGGGTCTGGGGCCAACGTCCTGACTTTC	CASSLESSGGGSGANVLTF
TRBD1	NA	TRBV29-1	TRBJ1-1	TGCAGCGTTGCGACAGGGGCAGCGAACACTGAAGCTTTCTTT	CSVATGAANTEAFF
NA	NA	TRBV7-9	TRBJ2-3	TGTGCCAGCAGCTCTCAAGGGGGGGTAGATACGCAGTATTTT	CASSSQGGVDTQYF
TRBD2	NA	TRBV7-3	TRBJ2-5	TGTGCCAGCAGCCCTAGCGGGGGACCTGGGGAGACCCAGTACTTC	CASSPSGGPGETQYF
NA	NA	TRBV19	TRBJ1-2	TGTGCCAGTAGTATCAACCTGGGCGGGGAGAACTATGGCTACACCTTC	CASSINLGGENYGYTF
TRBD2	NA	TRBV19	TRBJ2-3	TGTGCCAGTAGTATAGGGGATCCTAGCGGGGCCACTAGCACAGATACGCAGTATTTT	CASSIGDPSGATSTDTQYF
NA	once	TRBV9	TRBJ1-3	TGTGCCAGCAGCCCCTTCGGGGGGAGCTCTGGAAACACCATATATTTT	CASSPFGGSSGNTIYF
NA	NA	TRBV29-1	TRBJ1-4	TGCAGCGTTGTGAACCAGGCGGGAGAAAAACTGTTTTTT	CSVVNQAGEKLFF
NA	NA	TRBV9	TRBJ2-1	TGTGCCAGCAGCGAGGGGGTGGCCTACAATGAGCAGTTCTTC	CASSEGVAYNEQFF
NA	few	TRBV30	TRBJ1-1	TGTGCCTGGAGAACGACAGGAGGCACTGAAGCTTTCTTT	CAWRTTGGTEAFF
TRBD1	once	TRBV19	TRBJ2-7	TGTGCCAGTAGTATCGGACAGGGGGGCTACGAGCAGTACTTC	CASSIGQGGYEQYF
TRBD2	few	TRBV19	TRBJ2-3	TGTGCCAGTAGCCCCGGGGCGGGGGACACAGATACGCAGTATTTT	CASSPGAGDTDTQYF
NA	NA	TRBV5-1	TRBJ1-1	TGCGCCAGCAGCTTGGTTGAGCGGGGAGCCAGCATGAACACTGAAGCTTTCTTT	CASSLVERGASMNTEAFF
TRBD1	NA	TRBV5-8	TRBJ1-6	TGTGCCAGCAGCCGGGACAGGTTCAATTCACCCCTCCACTTT	CASSRDRFNSPLHF
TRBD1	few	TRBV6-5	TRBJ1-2	TGTGCCAGCCAAACCGGGACAGGGGCATATGGCTACACCTTC	CASQTGTGAYGYTF
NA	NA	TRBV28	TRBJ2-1	TGTGCCAGCAGGGCTGCCGCGCGGGTGTCAGGAGTCAATGAGCAGTTCTTC	CASRAAARVSGVNEQFF
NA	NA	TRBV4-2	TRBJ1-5	TGTGCCAGCAGCCAAGGGCCAACGGCAGGGAAAGGCAATCAGCCCCAGCATTTT	CASSQGPTAGKGNQPQHF
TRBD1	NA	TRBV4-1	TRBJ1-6	TGCGCCAGCAGCCAAGGCCGGACAGGGGGTACTTCACCCCTCCACTTT	CASSQGRTGGTSPLHF